The entry that follows covers one TCR beta chain sequence. This CDR3 region has 14 residues. The germline gives CDR1 DFQATT, CDR2 SNEGSKA (reference sequence). The V gene lost 6 bases and the J gene lost 1 base, with 15 bases spanning the gap. MiXCR, run by TCRdb on the 5' RACE reads, gives a single entry per CDR3 protein. The sample has tens of thousands of distinct CDR3 sequences, over 7.5% seen once; the top ten hold about two fifths. The record originates from a study of T cells after yellow fever vaccination. This specimen consisted of CD8+ T cells sorted from PBMCs, obtained on the day of the yellow fever booster vaccination. The gene calls are TRBV20-1 and TRBJ2-5; D gene uncertain. This clonotype was obtained from a man aged 25 to 40 who received the YFV17D yellow fever vaccine. This CDR3 reads CSASTYIGQETQYF. CDR3 DNA sequence: TGCAGTGCCAGTACATACATCGGCCAAGAGACCCAGTACTTC.